Presented here are 13 T cell receptor beta chains from one specimen sequenced in a study of OX40 agonist ivuxolimab in advanced cancers. Produced via immunoSEQ multiplex PCR; TCRdb's table is partial and in-frame only. The table shows roughly 68,000 clones, with roughly 83% occurring only once. Specimen: CD4+ or CD8+ T cells sorted from blood, collected in a trial of the OX40 agonist ivuxolimab. Receptor source: an adult with an advanced solid tumor such as melanoma, head and neck, liver or kidney cancer.

The V call is TRBV28, the J call TRBJ2-6, with D tentatively TRBD2 (6 bases). CDR1 is MDHEN, CDR2 SYDVKM, per germline. V lost 8 bases, J lost 2 bases, and 13 bases lay in between. The CDR3 runs to 15 residues. In nucleotides, the CDR3 is TGTGCCAGCGGAGGGGTCTCCCCTGGGGCCAACGTCCTGACTTTC. Residues: CASGGVSPGANVLTF.

V and J are TRBV28 and TRBJ1-2; D may be TRBD1 (5 bases). Looked up from germline, CDR1 is MDHEN and CDR2 is SYDVKM. Deletions cut 3 bases from V and 4 bases from J, with 27 bases between. This CDR3 contains 19 residues. As DNA, the CDR3 is TGTGCCAGCAGTTTTCACAATATCATGCAAGGGGTATATAGCTATGGCTACACCTTC. Translation gives CASSFHNIMQGVYSYGYTF.

DNA of the CDR3: TGCGCCAGCAGAGGACAGGGAACGAGCTCTGGAAACACCATATATTTT. It is translated as CASRGQGTSSGNTIYF. J is TRBJ1-3 and V is TRBV5-1; the match to TRBD1 covers 8 bases. The CDR3 extends over 16 amino acids. With 5 bases clipped from V and 0 bases from J, the junction kept 7 bases outside the gene matches. Germline V gene lookup returns CDR1 SGHRS and CDR2 YFSETQ.

This clone occurred once. V is TRBV6-1 and J is TRBJ1-2; 10 nucleotides agree with TRBD1. Germline CDR1 and CDR2: MNHNS and SASEGT. Unmatched junction bases numbered 1, after V lost 5 bases and J lost 7 bases. The CDR3 has 12 amino acids. The CDR3 bases are TGTGCCAGCAGTCGGGACAGGGGTGGCTACACCTTC. Translating it yields CASSRDRGGYTF.

The chain uses TRBV5-1 and TRBJ2-7; 7 bases line up with TRBD2. The CDR3 extends over 15 amino acids. The germline CDR1 and CDR2 sequences are SGHRS and YFSETQ. V trimming: 4 bases; J trimming: 3 bases; junction bases outside the gene matches: 10. The CDR3 DNA reads TGCGCCAGCAGCCCCCAGGGAGGGATTGGCTACGAGCAGTACTTC. Translating gives CASSPQGGIGYEQYF. Combining the CDR3 with reference TRBV5-1 and TRBJ2-7 gives the whole variable domain KAGVTQTPRYLIKTRGQQVTLSCSPISGHRSVSWYQQTPGQGLQFLFEYFSETQRNKGNFPGRFSGRQFSNSRSEMNVSTLELGDSALYLCASSPQGGIGYEQYFGPGTRLTVT.

V usage is TRBV5-1 and J usage is TRBJ1-4; 7 positions match TRBD1. V shed 7 bases and J 7 bases; nucleotides not matched to a gene: 7. The germline gives CDR1 SGHRS, CDR2 YFSETQ. The CDR3 consists of 13 residues. CDR3 DNA sequence: TGCGCCAGCCGTGACAGGGAGGGTGAAAAACTGTTTTTT. It translates to CASRDREGEKLFF.

The genes are TRBV10-1 and TRBJ1-1, with D possibly TRBD1 on 6 matching bases. The length of the CDR3 is 16 residues. Germline V gives CDR1 WNHNN, CDR2 SYGVQD (reference sequence). Trimming took off 3 bases at V and 0 bases at J, with 14 bases between the two ends. The DNA for the CDR3 is TGCGCCAGCAGTGACCAGGGACAAGGTATGAACACTGAAGCTTTCTTT. Its translation: CASSDQGQGMNTEAFF.

Only a few counts were recorded for this clone. The chain couples TRBV14 to TRBJ1-1, with a weak D call TRBD1 (5 bases). With 1 base removed from V and 0 bases from J, the gap between germline ends came to 6 bases. Germline values: CDR1 SGHDN, CDR2 FVKESK. This CDR3 is built from 14 residues. CDR3 region: CASSQAGMNTEAFF. The CDR3, as DNA: TGTGCCAGCAGCCAAGCAGGGATGAACACTGAAGCTTTCTTT.

The rearrangement uses TRBV27 and TRBJ2-3; either TRBD1 or TRBD2 may supply D (5 bases each). The CDR3 has 13 residues. Trimming stripped 7 bases from V and 8 bases from J, with 16 bases between. The germline gives CDR1 MNHEY, CDR2 SMNVEV (reference sequence). The CDR3 reads CASILQSGGTQYF. For the CDR3, the DNA is TGTGCCAGCATCCTCCAAAGTGGGGGTACGCAGTATTTT.

The rearrangement links TRBV5-1 to TRBJ2-2, with a tentative D call TRBD1 (7 bases). This CDR3 has 15 amino acids. Deletions cut 1 base from V and 4 bases from J, with 11 bases between. CDR1 SGHRS and CDR2 YFSETQ come from the germline V gene. The CDR3 region has the DNA TGCGCCAGCAGCTTGATTCAGGGGGGCACCGGGGAGCTGTTTTTT. Protein: CASSLIQGGTGELFF.

V and J are TRBV27 and TRBJ2-7; D unclear. CDR3 length equals 14 residues. Trimming cost V 5 bases and J 1 base, with 12 bases left between them. Germline assignment: CDR1 MNHEY and CDR2 SMNVEV (reference sequence). The DNA of the CDR3 is TGTGCCAGCAGTCTCCAGGACGGATCCTACGAGCAGTACTTC. Its translation is CASSLQDGSYEQYF.

The chain links TRBV5-4 to TRBJ1-2; a possible D gene is TRBD1 (5 bases). There are 14 residues in the CDR3. The germline gives CDR1 SGHNT, CDR2 YYREEE (reference sequence). V gave up 5 bases and J gave up 5 bases, with 16 bases separating them. CDR3 in DNA: TGTGCCAGCAGGTCCCCGGGGGGGTCTTATGGCTACACCTTC. This gives the protein CASRSPGGSYGYTF.

This clone came up a few times. The V call is TRBV10-3, the J call TRBJ1-1; D remains unclear. The V gene lost 0 bases and the J gene lost 1 base, with 9 bases spanning the gap. CDR3 length: 15 amino acids. Germline V CDR1 and CDR2: ENHRY, SYGVKD. The CDR3, as DNA: TGTGCCATCAGTGAGTCTGGGGTCCCGAACACTGAAGCTTTCTTT. This codes for CAISESGVPNTEAFF.